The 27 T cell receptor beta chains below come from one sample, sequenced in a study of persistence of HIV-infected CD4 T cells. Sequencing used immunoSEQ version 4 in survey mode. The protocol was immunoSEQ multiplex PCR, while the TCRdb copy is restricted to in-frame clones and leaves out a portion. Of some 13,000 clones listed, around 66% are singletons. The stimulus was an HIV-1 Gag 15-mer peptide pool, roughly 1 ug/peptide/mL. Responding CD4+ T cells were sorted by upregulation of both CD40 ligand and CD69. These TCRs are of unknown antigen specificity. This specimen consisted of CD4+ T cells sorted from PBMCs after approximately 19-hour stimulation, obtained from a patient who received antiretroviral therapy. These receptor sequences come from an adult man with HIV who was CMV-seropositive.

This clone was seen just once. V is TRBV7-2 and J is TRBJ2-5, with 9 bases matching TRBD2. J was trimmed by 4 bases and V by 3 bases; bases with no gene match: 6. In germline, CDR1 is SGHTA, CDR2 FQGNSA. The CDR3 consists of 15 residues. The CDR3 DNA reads TGTGCCAGCAGCTTTGGCGGGAGGGGTGGAGAGACCCAGTACTTC. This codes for CASSFGGRGGETQYF. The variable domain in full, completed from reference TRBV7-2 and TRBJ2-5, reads GAGVSQSPSNKVTEKGKDVELRCDPISGHTALYWYRQSLGQGLEFLIYFQGNSAPDKSGLPSDRFSAERTGGSVSTLTIQRTQQEDSAVYLCASSFGGRGGETQYFGPGTRLLVL.

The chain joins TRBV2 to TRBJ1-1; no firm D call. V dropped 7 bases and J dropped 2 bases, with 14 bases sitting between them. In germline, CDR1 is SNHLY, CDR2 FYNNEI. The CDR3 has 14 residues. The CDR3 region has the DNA TGTGCCAGCACCCCAGTCTTAAGTAACACTGAAGCTTTCTTT. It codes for CASTPVLSNTEAFF.

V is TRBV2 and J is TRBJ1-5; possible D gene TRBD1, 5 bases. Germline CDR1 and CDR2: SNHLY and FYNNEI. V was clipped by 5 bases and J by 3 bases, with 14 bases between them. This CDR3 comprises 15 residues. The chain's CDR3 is CASSSDSGLNQPQHF. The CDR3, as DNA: TGTGCCAGCAGTTCTGACAGCGGGCTCAATCAGCCCCAGCATTTT.

CDR3 sequence: CASSLRHVKNIQYF. The CDR3 DNA reads TGTGCCAGCAGCTTAAGACACGTCAAAAACATTCAGTACTTC. The chain combines TRBV7-2 with TRBJ2-4; D ambiguous. V lost 2 bases, J lost 3 bases, and 8 bases lay in between. The CDR3 contains 14 residues. Germline CDR1 is SGHTA and CDR2 is FQGNSA.

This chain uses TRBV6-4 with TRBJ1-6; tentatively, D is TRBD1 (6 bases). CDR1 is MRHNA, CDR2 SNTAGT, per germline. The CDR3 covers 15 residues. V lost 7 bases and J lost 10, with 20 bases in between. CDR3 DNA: TGTGCCAGCATTGAGGACAGCCCTTATCGGTCACCCCTCCACTTT. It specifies CASIEDSPYRSPLHF.

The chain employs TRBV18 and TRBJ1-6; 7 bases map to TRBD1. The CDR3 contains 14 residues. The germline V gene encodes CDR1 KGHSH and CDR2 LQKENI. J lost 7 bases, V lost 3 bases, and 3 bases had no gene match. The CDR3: CASSPGQTNSPLHF. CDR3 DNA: TGTGCCAGCTCACCGGGACAGACCAATTCACCCCTCCACTTT.

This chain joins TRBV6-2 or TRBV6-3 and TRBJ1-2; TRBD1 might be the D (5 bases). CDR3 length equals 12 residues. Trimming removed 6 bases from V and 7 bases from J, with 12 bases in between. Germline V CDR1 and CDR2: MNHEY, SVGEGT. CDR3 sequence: CASSLVGAGYTF. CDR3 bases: TGTGCCAGCAGCCTCGTAGGGGCTGGCTACACCTTC.

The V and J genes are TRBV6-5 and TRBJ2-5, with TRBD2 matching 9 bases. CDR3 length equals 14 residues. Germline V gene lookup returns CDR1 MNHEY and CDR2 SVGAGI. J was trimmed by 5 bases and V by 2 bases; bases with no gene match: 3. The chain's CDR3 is CASSYGTSWETQYF. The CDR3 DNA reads TGTGCCAGCAGTTACGGGACTAGCTGGGAGACCCAGTACTTC.

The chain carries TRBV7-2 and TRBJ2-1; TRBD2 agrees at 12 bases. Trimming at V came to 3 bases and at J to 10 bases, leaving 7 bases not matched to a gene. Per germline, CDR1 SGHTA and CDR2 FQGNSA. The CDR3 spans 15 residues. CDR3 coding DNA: TGTGCCAGCAGCTTGCTAGCGGGGGGGCGCAGGGAGCAGTTCTTC. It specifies CASSLLAGGRREQFF.

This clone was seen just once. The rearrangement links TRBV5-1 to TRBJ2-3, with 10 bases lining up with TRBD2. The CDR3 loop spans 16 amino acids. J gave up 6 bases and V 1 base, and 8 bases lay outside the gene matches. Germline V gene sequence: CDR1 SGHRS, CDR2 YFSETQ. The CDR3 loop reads CASSLSPSGGADTQYF. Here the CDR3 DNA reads TGCGCCAGCAGCTTGTCTCCTAGCGGGGGTGCGGATACGCAGTATTTT.

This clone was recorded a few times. CDR3 residues: CASSLGQGNQPQHF. CDR3 coding DNA: TGCGCCAGCAGCCTAGGACAGGGCAATCAGCCCCAGCATTTT. The genes are TRBV4-1 and TRBJ1-5; 7 bases line up with TRBD1. Germline V gives CDR1 MGHRA, CDR2 YSYEKL. Losses at the gene ends were 4 bases for V and 2 bases for J; bases not matched to a gene: 2. This CDR3 is 14 amino acids long.

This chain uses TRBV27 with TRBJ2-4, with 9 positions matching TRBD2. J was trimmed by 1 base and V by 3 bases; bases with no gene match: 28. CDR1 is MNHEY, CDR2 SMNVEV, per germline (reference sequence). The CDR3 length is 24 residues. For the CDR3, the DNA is TGTGCCAGCAGTTTGATCTGGCCAGGGATTAGCGGGAGCTCTACGAAGGCGGCCAAAAACATTCAGTACTTC. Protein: CASSLIWPGISGSSTKAAKNIQYF.

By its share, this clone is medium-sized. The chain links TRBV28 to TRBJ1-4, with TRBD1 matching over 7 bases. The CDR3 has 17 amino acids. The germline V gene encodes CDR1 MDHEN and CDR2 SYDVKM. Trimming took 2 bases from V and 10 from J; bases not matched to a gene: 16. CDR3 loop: CASSLRTWAGGLGKLFF. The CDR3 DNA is TGTGCCAGCAGTTTACGGACCTGGGCAGGGGGATTGGGAAAACTGTTTTTT.

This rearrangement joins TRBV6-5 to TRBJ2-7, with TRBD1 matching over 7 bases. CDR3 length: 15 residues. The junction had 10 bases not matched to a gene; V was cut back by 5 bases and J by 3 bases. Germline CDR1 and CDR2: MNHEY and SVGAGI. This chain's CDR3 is CASSKSGTDVYEQYF. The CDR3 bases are TGTGCCAGCAGTAAGTCCGGGACAGACGTCTACGAGCAGTACTTC.

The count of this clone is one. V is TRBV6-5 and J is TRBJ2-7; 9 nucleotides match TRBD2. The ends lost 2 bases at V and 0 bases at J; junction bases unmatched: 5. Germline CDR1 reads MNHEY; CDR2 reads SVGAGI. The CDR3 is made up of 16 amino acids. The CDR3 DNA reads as TGTGCCAGCAGTTACGGGAGTAGCGGGAGCTCCTACGAGCAGTACTTC. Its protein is CASSYGSSGSSYEQYF.

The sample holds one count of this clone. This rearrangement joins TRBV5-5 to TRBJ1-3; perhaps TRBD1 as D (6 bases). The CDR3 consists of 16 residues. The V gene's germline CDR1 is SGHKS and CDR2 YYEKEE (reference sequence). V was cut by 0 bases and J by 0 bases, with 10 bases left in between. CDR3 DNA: TGTGCCAGCAGCTTGGGCGGGGGCCACTCTGGAAACACCATATATTTT. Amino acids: CASSLGGGHSGNTIYF.

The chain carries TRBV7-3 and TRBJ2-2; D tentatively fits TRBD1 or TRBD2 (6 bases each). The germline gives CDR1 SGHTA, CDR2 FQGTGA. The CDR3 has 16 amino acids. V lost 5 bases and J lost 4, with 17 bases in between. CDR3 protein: CASSRHGGQSTGELFF. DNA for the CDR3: TGTGCCAGCAGCCGTCACGGGGGACAAAGCACCGGGGAGCTGTTTTTT.

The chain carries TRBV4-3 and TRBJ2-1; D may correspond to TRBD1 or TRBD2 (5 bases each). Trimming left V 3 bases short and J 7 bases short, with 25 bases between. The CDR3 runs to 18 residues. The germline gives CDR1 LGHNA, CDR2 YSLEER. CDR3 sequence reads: CASSHVGAAGVGVNEQFF. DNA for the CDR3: TGCGCCAGCAGCCACGTTGGGGCGGCAGGTGTGGGGGTGAATGAGCAGTTCTTC.

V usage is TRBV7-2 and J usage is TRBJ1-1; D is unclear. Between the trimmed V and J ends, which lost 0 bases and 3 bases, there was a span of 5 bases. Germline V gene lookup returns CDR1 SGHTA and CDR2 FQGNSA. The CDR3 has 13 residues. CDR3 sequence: CASSLATYTEAFF. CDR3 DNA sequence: TGTGCCAGCAGCTTAGCCACATACACTGAAGCTTTCTTT.

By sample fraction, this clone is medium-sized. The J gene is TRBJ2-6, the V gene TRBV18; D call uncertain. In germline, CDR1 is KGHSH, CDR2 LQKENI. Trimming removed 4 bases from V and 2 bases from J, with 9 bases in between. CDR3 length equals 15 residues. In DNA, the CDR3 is TGTGCCAGCTCACTTGGGCTTCCTGGGGCCAACGTCCTGACTTTC. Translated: CASSLGLPGANVLTF.

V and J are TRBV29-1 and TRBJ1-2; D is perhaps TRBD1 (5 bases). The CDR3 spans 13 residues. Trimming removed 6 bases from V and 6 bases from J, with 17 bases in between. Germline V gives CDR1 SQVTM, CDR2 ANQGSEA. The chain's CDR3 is CSVHRLYRDGYTF. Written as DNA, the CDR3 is TGCAGCGTGCACAGGCTTTATCGCGATGGCTACACCTTC.

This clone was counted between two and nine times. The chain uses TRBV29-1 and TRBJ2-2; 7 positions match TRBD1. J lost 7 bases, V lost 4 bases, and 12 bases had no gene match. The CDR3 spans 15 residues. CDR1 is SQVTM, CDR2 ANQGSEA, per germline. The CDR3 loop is CSVGSRRQGNGELFF. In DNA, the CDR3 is TGCAGCGTTGGAAGTAGGAGACAGGGTAACGGGGAGCTGTTTTTT.

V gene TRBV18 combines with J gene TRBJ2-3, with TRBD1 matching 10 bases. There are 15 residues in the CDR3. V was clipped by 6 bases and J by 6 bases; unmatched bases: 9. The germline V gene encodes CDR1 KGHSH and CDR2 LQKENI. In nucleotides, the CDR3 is TGTGCCAGCTCGCACAGACAGGGGGCGCCGGATACGCAGTATTTT. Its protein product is CASSHRQGAPDTQYF.

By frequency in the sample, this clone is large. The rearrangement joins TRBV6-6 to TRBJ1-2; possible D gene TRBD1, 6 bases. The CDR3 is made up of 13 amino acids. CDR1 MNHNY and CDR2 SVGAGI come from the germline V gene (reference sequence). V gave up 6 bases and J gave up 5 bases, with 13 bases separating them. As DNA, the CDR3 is TGTGCCAGCAGGCTCGACAGGTTGTATGGCTACACCTTC. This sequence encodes CASRLDRLYGYTF.

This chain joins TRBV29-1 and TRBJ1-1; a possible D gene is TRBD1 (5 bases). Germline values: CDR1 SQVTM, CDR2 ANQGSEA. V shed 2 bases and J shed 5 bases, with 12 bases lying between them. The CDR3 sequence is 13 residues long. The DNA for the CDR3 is TGCAGCGTTGAACAGGGAAGTAGGACTGAAGCTTTCTTT. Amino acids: CSVEQGSRTEAFF.

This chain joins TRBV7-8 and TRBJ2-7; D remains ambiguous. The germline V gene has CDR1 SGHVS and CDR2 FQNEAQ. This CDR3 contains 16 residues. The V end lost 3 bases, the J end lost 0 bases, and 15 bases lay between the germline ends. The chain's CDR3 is CASSFQQPTFSYEQYF. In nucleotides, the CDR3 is TGTGCCAGCAGCTTCCAACAACCGACTTTCTCCTACGAGCAGTACTTC.

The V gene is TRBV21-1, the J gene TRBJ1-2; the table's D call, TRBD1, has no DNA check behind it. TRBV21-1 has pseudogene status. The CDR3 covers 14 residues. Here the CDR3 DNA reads TGTGCCAGCAGCAAGGACAGTCGGTTCTATGGCTACACCTTC. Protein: CASSKDSRFYGYTF.